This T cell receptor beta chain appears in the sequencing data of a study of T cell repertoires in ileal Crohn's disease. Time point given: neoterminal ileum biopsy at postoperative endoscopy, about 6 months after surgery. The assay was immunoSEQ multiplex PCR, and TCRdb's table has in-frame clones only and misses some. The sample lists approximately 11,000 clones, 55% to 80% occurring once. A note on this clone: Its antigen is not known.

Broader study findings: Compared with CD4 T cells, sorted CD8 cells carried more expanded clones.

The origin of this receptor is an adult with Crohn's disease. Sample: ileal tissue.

In DNA, the CDR3 is TGCGCCAGCAGCCCCGTCTTGGGACAGGTTTTTAACTATGGCTACACCTTC. This translates into CASSPVLGQVFNYGYTF. The gene calls are TRBV5-1 and TRBJ1-2; 8 nucleotides match TRBD1. The CDR3 consists of 17 residues. J lost 1 base, V lost 4 bases, and 12 bases had no gene match. In germline, CDR1 is SGHRS, CDR2 YFSETQ.